The 2 T cell receptor beta chains below were found in one sample sequenced in a study of identical twins. TCRdb independently ran MiXCR on the 5' RACE reads; one entry per CDR3 protein. The table lists a few hundred thousand distinct CDR3 sequences, roughly 9.5% of them singletons. The same sample was also used in a study of yellow fever vaccine responses in identical twins.

The sequenced material came from PBMCs. These receptors came from a woman between 18 and 30 years old in good health.

The chain carries TRBV5-1 and TRBJ2-7; D gene ambiguous. The CDR3 sequence is 14 residues long. Trimming removed 0 bases at V and 3 bases at J, with 10 bases between. CDR1 SGHRS and CDR2 YFSETQ come from the germline V gene. This CDR3 reads CASSLGSSNYEQYF. As DNA, the CDR3 is TGCGCCAGCAGCTTGGGGTCTAGTAACTACGAGCAGTACTTC.

This clonotype was observed a few times. This chain links TRBV6-1 with TRBJ2-1; D remains ambiguous. V dropped 6 bases and J dropped 4 bases, with 10 bases sitting between them. This CDR3 contains 13 residues. The germline V gene has CDR1 MNHNS and CDR2 SASEGT. In DNA form, the CDR3 reads TGTGCCAGCAGCGGACGGTTTTACAATGAGCAGTTCTTC. Amino acid sequence: CASSGRFYNEQFF.